This T cell receptor (beta chain) was profiled in a study of T cell repertoires in ileal Crohn's disease. The overall study: All patients had surgery for stricturing (approximately 61%) or penetrating (roughly 39%) disease. About half of patients got postoperative therapy: roughly 12 thiopurines, fewer than 20 anti-TNF.

Study-wide points: Endoscopic recurrence occurred in every patient whose clonality exceeded 26.8%.

The CDR3 sequence is 13 residues long. V was shortened by 1 base and J by 4 bases, with 6 bases between the two germline ends. The germline gives CDR1 KGHSH, CDR2 LQKENI. Sequencing was performed with immunoSEQ multiplex PCR; in TCRdb, only in-frame clones are kept and a portion is missing. The data contain 11,000 to 15,000 clones, around 80% of them seen just once; the ten biggest clones take up about a fifth. In the case of this clone: The antigen is not known.

The origin of this receptor is an adult with Crohn's disease. The sample was ileal tissue. This chain joins TRBV18 and TRBJ2-3; a possible D gene is TRBD1 (6 bases). As DNA, the CDR3 is TGTGCCAGCTCACCACGACAGGCAGATACGCAGTATTTT. As protein: CASSPRQADTQYF.